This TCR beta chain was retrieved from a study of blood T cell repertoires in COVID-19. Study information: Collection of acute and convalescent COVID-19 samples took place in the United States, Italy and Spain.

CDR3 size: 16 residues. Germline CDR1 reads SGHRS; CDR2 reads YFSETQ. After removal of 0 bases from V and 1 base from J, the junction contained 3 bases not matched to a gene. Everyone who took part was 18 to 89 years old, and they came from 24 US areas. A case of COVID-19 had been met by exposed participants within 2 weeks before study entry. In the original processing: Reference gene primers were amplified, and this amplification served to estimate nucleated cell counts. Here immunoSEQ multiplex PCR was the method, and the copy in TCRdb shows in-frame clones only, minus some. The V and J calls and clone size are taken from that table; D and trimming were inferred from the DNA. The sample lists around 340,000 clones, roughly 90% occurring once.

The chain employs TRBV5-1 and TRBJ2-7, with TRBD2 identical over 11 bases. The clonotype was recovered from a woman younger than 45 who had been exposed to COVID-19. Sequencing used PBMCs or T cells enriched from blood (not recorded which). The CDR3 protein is CASSLGVAGGSYEQYF. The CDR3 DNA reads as TGCGCCAGCAGCTTGGGGGTAGCGGGAGGGTCCTACGAGCAGTACTTC.